This section outlines one T cell receptor (beta chain) sequence together with its context. Its antigen is undetermined. This specimen belongs to a study of tumor-infiltrating lymphocytes in primary liver carcinoma. The tissue used was unsorted bulk material of roughly 17-34 mg. RNA and DNA were co-extracted from it with the AllPrep DNA/RNA mini kit. Production of TCR beta cDNA used 400 to 650 ng total RNA together with a constant-region primer. Three-round nested multiplex PCR performed with slightly modified ARM-PCR produced the TCR beta libraries. A C-beta reverse primer was combined with TRBV1-TRBV30 forward primers in the first two PCR rounds, and each round had about 10 cycles. Each CDR3 protein is one row after TCRdb ran MiXCR on the multiplex PCR reads. The table lists 100,000 to 150,000 distinct CDR3 sequences, around 64% of them singletons, with around 8.2% in the top ten. Study-level findings and limits: Tumors had a significantly higher top-250-clone fraction than blood (p = 0.039).

CDR3 length: 14 residues. Trimming cost V 11 bases and J 3 bases, with 17 bases left between them. Germline CDR1 reads MNHEY; CDR2 reads SVGAGI. Sequenced input: liver tumor tissue from sampling region 3. Subset described: tumor region T3, left-lateral pole. The receptor comes from a woman aged 60-70 years with primary liver carcinoma and hepatitis B virus infection. This chain links TRBV6-5 with TRBJ2-1; D is unclear. CDR3 DNA sequence: TGTGCCTGTAGTTACGGGCGCGGCTACAATGAGCAGTTCTTC. Translation gives CACSYGRGYNEQFF.